This record covers a single TCR beta chain. The entry originates in a study of blood T cell repertoires in COVID-19. The method was immunoSEQ multiplex PCR; TCRdb's version includes in-frame clones alone and lacks a portion of them. Among some 460,000 clones listed, 70% to 90% were seen once. Membership in each cohort depended on participant-reported clinical history. The CDR3 length is 19 residues. V gave up 4 bases and J gave up 2 bases, with 27 bases separating them. CDR1 LNHDA and CDR2 SQIVND come from the germline V gene (reference sequence). Sequencing used PBMCs or T cells enriched from blood (not recorded which). The source of this sequence is a young woman with acute COVID-19. The chain is built from TRBV19 and TRBJ2-7, with D tentatively TRBD2 (6 bases). CDR3 sequence reads: CASSTYLPARARRAYEQYF. CDR3 DNA: TGTGCCAGTAGTACATATCTCCCCGCCAGGGCCAGGAGGGCCTACGAGCAGTACTTC.